Reported below is one T cell receptor beta chain. Germline CDR1 LNHDA, CDR2 SQIVND (reference sequence). The V gene end was trimmed by 5 bases and the J gene end by 6 bases; junction bases not matched to a gene: 11. The CDR3 has 15 amino acids. These data come from a study of technical replicates of blood from a few donors. Measured with immunoSEQ multiplex PCR; TCRdb has only the in-frame clones, and not every one. Of about 70,000 clones listed, 95% to 97% were seen once; the top ten hold over 0.2%. The source is a human donor in good health. The sequencing sample was made of T cells isolated from PBMCs. The chain couples TRBV19 to TRBJ2-7; 9 positions agree with TRBD1. This chain's CDR3 is CASSSGQGTSSEQYF. In DNA, the CDR3 is TGTGCCAGTAGTTCCGGACAGGGGACCTCTTCCGAGCAGTACTTC. The entire variable domain, with the rest obtained from reference TRBV19 and TRBJ2-7, is as follows: DGGITQSPKYLFRKEGQNVTLSCEQNLNHDAMYWYRQDPGQGLRLIYYSQIVNDFQKGDIAEGYSVSREKKESFPLTVTSAQKNPTAFYLCASSSGQGTSSEQYFGPGTRLTVT.